The T cell receptor beta chain under discussion was sequenced for a study of T cell responses to AZD1222 COVID-19 vaccine. For the study at large: Doses given second, at about 4 or about 12 weeks, were pooled. Findings of the study overall: It was only after the peak T cell response that any repertoires were sampled. Spike was spanned by vaccine-associated CD4 TCRs, with dominance at 160-218 and 743-854. Unmutated variant regions are reportedly targeted by nearly half of spike-specific TCRs.

CDR1 is MGHDK and CDR2 is SYGVNS in the germline V gene. There are 13 residues in the CDR3. Germline trimming cut 4 bases from V and 3 bases from J; bases unmatched to any gene: 3. Of note for this clone: Its antigen is still unknown.

TCRdb's table, derived via immunoSEQ multiplex PCR, lists solely in-frame clones and lacks some. In the table there are 110,000 to 150,000 clones, over 90% of which are singletons. Sequenced material: peripheral blood, taken on day 0 of AZD1222 vaccination. V and J are TRBV25-1 and TRBJ2-7; TRBD1 matches 7 bases. This receptor was taken from an adult in good health. CDR3 amino acids: CASSGRDSYEQYF. The CDR3, as DNA: TGTGCCAGCAGTGGAAGGGACAGCTACGAGCAGTACTTC.